The 22 T cell receptor beta chains below come from one sample, sequenced in a study of control samples from healthy donors and cancer patients. Using immunoSEQ multiplex PCR, the repertoire was profiled, and TCRdb retains in-frame clones only, with some absent. Of some 140,000 clones listed, approximately 96% are singletons. Sequenced material: blood. These TCRs come from a man aged 40-50 years in good health.

V gene TRBV7-8 combines with J gene TRBJ1-2, with 8 bases that match TRBD1. The CDR3 has 15 residues. J was trimmed by 8 bases and V by 5 bases; bases with no gene match: 13. Germline V gives CDR1 SGHVS, CDR2 FQNEAQ. The CDR3 DNA reads as TGTGCCAGCAGCCCCAGGGCCAGGGGGCGAAGAGGCTACACCTTC. Protein sequence: CASSPRARGRRGYTF.

In its sample, this clone was seen once. The J gene is TRBJ2-1, the V gene TRBV6-1; D ambiguous. The CDR3 runs 14 residues. The germline V and J ends were trimmed by 3 bases and 4 bases, with 10 bases remaining between them. Germline-derived CDR1 and CDR2 are MNHNS and SASEGT. Here the CDR3 DNA reads TGTGCCAGCAGTGATCCCAGCGCTTACAATGAGCAGTTCTTC. It encodes CASSDPSAYNEQFF.

The chain combines TRBV7-8 with TRBJ2-7; D tentatively fits TRBD1 or TRBD2 (5 bases each). Trimming took 3 bases from V and 4 from J, leaving 10 bases between them. Germline CDR1 and CDR2: SGHVS and FQNEAQ. The CDR3 loop spans 13 amino acids. CDR3 nucleotides: TGTGCCAGCAGCTTGGGGGTGGGATACGAGCAGTACTTC. This gives the protein CASSLGVGYEQYF. Combining the CDR3 with reference TRBV7-8 and TRBJ2-7 gives the whole variable domain GAGVSQSPRYKVAKRGQDVALRCDPISGHVSLFWYQQALGQGPEFLTYFQNEAQLDKSGLPSDRFFAERPEGSVSTLKIQRTQQEDSAVYLCASSLGVGYEQYFGPGTRLTVT.

The chain joins TRBV10-1 to TRBJ1-2; TRBD1 matches 11 bases. CDR1 WNHNN and CDR2 SYGVQD come from the germline V gene (reference sequence). Trimming removed 5 bases from V and 6 bases from J; junction bases left unmatched: 11. The CDR3 has 16 amino acids. DNA of the CDR3: TGCGCCAGCAGTCCCGACCGGGACAGGGGGTCACATGGCTACACCTTC. Its translation: CASSPDRDRGSHGYTF.

The chain employs TRBV3-1 (or the pseudogene TRBV3-2) and TRBJ1-5; D may be TRBD1 (5 bases). This CDR3 comprises 17 residues. V lost 1 base and J lost 3, with 16 bases in between. CDR1 is LGHDT and CDR2 is YNNKEL in the germline V gene (reference sequence). CDR3: CASSQVKRGKNNQPQHF. The CDR3 coding sequence is TGTGCCAGCAGCCAAGTTAAGCGGGGGAAGAACAATCAGCCCCAGCATTTT.

The CDR3, as DNA: TGTGCCTGGAGTGCCTCTCCCGGACAGGGCGGTGGTGAAGCTTTCTTT. Translating it yields CAWSASPGQGGGEAFF. The chain couples TRBV30 to TRBJ1-1, with 8 nucleotides matching TRBD1. Germline-derived CDR1 and CDR2 are GTSNPN and SVGIG (reference sequence). This CDR3 contains 16 residues. Trimming took 1 base from V and 7 from J; bases not matched to a gene: 14. Using reference TRBV30 and TRBJ1-1 for the parts outside the CDR3, the full variable domain is SQTIHQWPATLVQPVGSPLSLECTVEGTSNPNLYWYRQAAGRGLQLLFYSVGIGQISSEVPQNLSASRPQDRQFILSSKKLLLSDSGFYLCAWSASPGQGGGEAFFGQGTRLTVV.

The chain couples TRBV6-5 to TRBJ1-6; 10 bases line up with TRBD1. Germline CDR1 reads MNHEY; CDR2 reads SVGAGI. Germline trimming cut 6 bases from V and 6 bases from J; bases unmatched to any gene: 5. The length of the CDR3 is 15 residues. The CDR3 region is CASRGDRGGNSPLHF. CDR3 nucleotide sequence: TGTGCCAGCAGAGGGGACAGGGGTGGTAATTCACCCCTCCACTTT.

As regards this clone: Other DNA sequences in the same sample also yield this CDR3. The V call is TRBV7-8, the J call TRBJ1-5, with TRBD1 as a possible D gene (5 bases). Germline-derived CDR1 and CDR2 are SGHVS and FQNEAQ. The CDR3 loop spans 15 amino acids. Trimming removed 0 bases from V and 4 bases from J, with 10 bases in between. The DNA for the CDR3 is TGTGCCAGCAGCTTAGCGGCAGGGTCAAATCAGCCCCAGCATTTT. As protein: CASSLAAGSNQPQHF.

The chain combines TRBV9 with TRBJ1-1, with 8 nucleotides matching TRBD1. After removal of 3 bases from V and 4 bases from J, the junction contained 5 bases not matched to a gene. Germline values: CDR1 SGDLS, CDR2 YYNGEE. This CDR3 contains 14 residues. The CDR3 sequence is CASSAQGAGTEAFF. DNA for the CDR3: TGTGCCAGCAGCGCGCAGGGGGCGGGCACTGAAGCTTTCTTT.

The DNA of the CDR3 is TGTGCCACCGCGACTAGCGGTCGCACAGATACGCAGTATTTT. Translating gives CATATSGRTDTQYF. This sequence joins TRBV19 and TRBJ2-3; TRBD2 matches at 9 bases. The J segment lost 1 base and the V segment lost 10 bases, leaving 6 bases of the junction unmatched. Germline-derived CDR1 and CDR2 are LNHDA and SQIVND (reference sequence). CDR3 length: 14 residues.

This clone was seen once. The chain carries TRBV7-9 and TRBJ1-5; the D gene is possibly TRBD1 (5 bases). Per germline, CDR1 SEHNR and CDR2 FQNEAQ (reference sequence). The CDR3 is made up of 13 amino acids. The V end lost 1 base, the J end lost 11 bases, and 12 bases lay between the germline ends. CDR3 loop: CASSLGGTSAQHF. CDR3 bases: TGTGCCAGCAGCTTAGGGGGGACCTCAGCCCAGCATTTT. The entire variable domain, with the rest obtained from reference TRBV7-9 and TRBJ1-5, is as follows: DTGVSQNPRHKITKRGQNVTFRCDPISEHNRLYWYRQTLGQGPEFLTYFQNEAQLEKSRLLSDRFSAERPKGSFSTLEIQRTEQGDSAMYLCASSLGGTSAQHFGDGTRLSIL.

This sequence joins TRBV2 and TRBJ2-3, with 12 positions matching TRBD2. This CDR3 has 16 amino acids. Unmatched junction bases numbered 6, after V lost 2 bases and J lost 6 bases. Germline V gene sequence: CDR1 SNHLY, CDR2 FYNNEI. CDR3 sequence reads: CASSEPSGGAPDTQYF. DNA of the CDR3: TGTGCCAGCAGTGAACCTAGCGGGGGGGCCCCGGATACGCAGTATTTT.

The V call is TRBV7-9, the J call TRBJ1-2; TRBD1 matches 10 bases. The CDR3 contains 14 residues. Germline values: CDR1 SEHNR, CDR2 FQNEAQ (reference sequence). Trimming cost V 5 bases and J 5 bases; bases outside gene matches: 5. The CDR3 loop reads CASSRTGGGYGYTF. CDR3 DNA: TGTGCCAGCAGCCGGACAGGGGGTGGTTATGGCTACACCTTC.

V is TRBV27 and J is TRBJ1-5; no firm D call. Per germline, CDR1 MNHEY and CDR2 SMNVEV (reference sequence). This CDR3 region has 13 residues. With 6 bases removed from V and 4 bases from J, the gap between germline ends came to 10 bases. DNA of the CDR3: TGTGCCAGCAGCTGGACTGAGAATCAGCCCCAGCATTTT. It specifies CASSWTENQPQHF.

V is TRBV5-1 and J is TRBJ1-4; no definite D call. Germline CDR1 and CDR2: SGHRS and YFSETQ. This CDR3 contains 13 residues. V lost 9 bases and J 0 bases, leaving 9 bases between the germline ends. The CDR3 nucleotides are TGCGCCACCCGAGTTGCAACTAATGAAAAACTGTTTTTT. Protein sequence: CATRVATNEKLFF. Together with reference TRBV5-1 and TRBJ1-4, the CDR3 gives the full variable domain: KAGVTQTPRYLIKTRGQQVTLSCSPISGHRSVSWYQQTPGQGLQFLFEYFSETQRNKGNFPGRFSGRQFSNSRSEMNVSTLELGDSALYLCATRVATNEKLFFGSGTQLSVL.

This chain connects TRBV9 to TRBJ2-2; 7 bases line up with TRBD1. The CDR3 length is 16 residues. Per the germline V gene, CDR1 is SGDLS and CDR2 is YYNGEE. V was pared by 0 bases and J by 6 bases, with 8 bases of the junction left unmatched. The CDR3 sequence is CASSVEGGQRAGELFF. As DNA, the CDR3 is TGTGCCAGCAGCGTAGAAGGGGGACAGAGGGCCGGGGAGCTGTTTTTT.

The CDR3 region is CASSLDSSYEQYF. CDR3 bases: TGTGCCAGCAGCTTGGACAGCTCCTACGAGCAGTACTTC. The V call is TRBV7-8, the J call TRBJ2-7, with a possible D match to TRBD1 (6 bases). V lost 3 bases and J 0 bases, leaving 6 bases between the germline ends. The CDR3 contains 13 residues. Germline CDR1 SGHVS, CDR2 FQNEAQ.

The chain employs TRBV29-1 and TRBJ2-5; 9 bases map to TRBD1. From germline, CDR1 is SQVTM and CDR2 ANQGSEA. This CDR3 contains 13 residues. The V and J ends lost 8 bases and 0 bases, in that order; junction bases with no gene match: 4. CDR3 DNA: TGCAGCCTTAGGACAGGGGACCAAGAGACCCAGTACTTC. Its protein product is CSLRTGDQETQYF.

The chain employs TRBV27 and TRBJ1-6, with a tentative D call TRBD1 (6 bases). The V gene's germline CDR1 is MNHEY and CDR2 SMNVEV (reference sequence). This CDR3 comprises 14 residues. V gave up 2 bases and J gave up 7 bases, with 9 bases separating them. The CDR3 coding sequence is TGTGCCAGCAGTTTACAGGGGCGGAATTCACCCCTCCACTTT. Protein: CASSLQGRNSPLHF.

The chain recombines TRBV7-2 with TRBJ1-4; a weak D match, TRBD1 (5 bases). V was clipped by 0 bases and J by 8 bases, with 7 bases between them. The CDR3 loop spans 13 amino acids. Looked up from germline, CDR1 is SGHTA and CDR2 is FQGNSA. The chain's CDR3 is CASSLAGVEKLFF. CDR3 nucleotides: TGTGCCAGCAGCTTAGCGGGGGTGGAAAAACTGTTTTTT.

The rearrangement joins TRBV11-2 to TRBJ2-5; TRBD1 might be the D (5 bases). Germline V gene sequence: CDR1 SGHAT, CDR2 FQNNGV. Trimming removed 1 base from V and 5 bases from J, with 8 bases in between. The CDR3 sequence is 13 residues long. In DNA, the CDR3 is TGTGCCAGCAGCTTAGTAGGGGTGGAGACCCAGTACTTC. This codes for CASSLVGVETQYF.

The rearrangement links TRBV29-1 to TRBJ2-1; unclear D gene. The length of the CDR3 is 11 residues. Trimming shortened V by 3 bases and J by 4 bases, and 4 bases separated the two germline ends. The germline V gene encodes CDR1 SQVTM and CDR2 ANQGSEA. The CDR3 nucleotides are TGCAGCGTTGACAGATACAATGAGCAGTTCTTC. Translated: CSVDRYNEQFF.